This T cell receptor (beta chain) comes out of a study of OX40 agonist ivuxolimab in advanced cancers. Study summary: Patients with hepatocellular carcinoma, melanoma, renal cell or head and neck cancer made up the dose-escalation patients. Study-level results: Average numbers of expanded clones were greater in CD8+ T cells than in CD4+. Partial responders at 0.1-3.0 mg/kg had among the lowest clonal expansion.

The protocol was immunoSEQ multiplex PCR, while the TCRdb copy is restricted to in-frame clones and leaves out a portion. In the table there are about 41,000 clones, approximately 78% of which are singletons. As for this clone: Its antigen remains unknown.

Sequencing was performed on CD4+ or CD8+ T cells sorted from blood, taken in a trial of the OX40 agonist ivuxolimab. The sequence was collected from an adult with an advanced solid tumor such as melanoma, head and neck, liver or kidney cancer.

DNA for the CDR3: TGTGCCAGCGGGACTAGCGGGAGGGCCCCCGCCACGGAGCTGTTTTTT. Residues: CASGTSGRAPATELFF. This chain links TRBV21-1 with TRBJ2-2; no check of the table's D call, TRBD2, against the DNA was made. TRBV21-1 is described as a pseudogene. The CDR3 extends over 16 amino acids.